Detailed here is one T cell receptor (beta chain). Random hexamers primed reverse transcription of about 0.5 to 1 ug RNA. TCRdb analysed the immunoSEQ multiplex PCR reads with MiXCR anew, one entry per CDR3 protein. The data contain about 200,000 distinct CDR3 sequences, around 95% of them singletons. The data derive from a study of CD8 T cells in Susac syndrome. The CDR3 sequence is 13 residues long. CDR1 and CDR2 (germline): SQVTM, ANQGSEA. V gave up 7 bases and J gave up 2 bases, with 14 bases separating them. Sequenced sample: CD4+ T cells from PBMCs. The clonotype comes from a human donor in good health. The chain couples TRBV29-1 to TRBJ1-2, with D uncertain. CDR3 protein: CSAQLVWNYGYTF. The CDR3 DNA reads TGCAGCGCTCAGTTGGTGTGGAACTATGGCTACACCTTC.